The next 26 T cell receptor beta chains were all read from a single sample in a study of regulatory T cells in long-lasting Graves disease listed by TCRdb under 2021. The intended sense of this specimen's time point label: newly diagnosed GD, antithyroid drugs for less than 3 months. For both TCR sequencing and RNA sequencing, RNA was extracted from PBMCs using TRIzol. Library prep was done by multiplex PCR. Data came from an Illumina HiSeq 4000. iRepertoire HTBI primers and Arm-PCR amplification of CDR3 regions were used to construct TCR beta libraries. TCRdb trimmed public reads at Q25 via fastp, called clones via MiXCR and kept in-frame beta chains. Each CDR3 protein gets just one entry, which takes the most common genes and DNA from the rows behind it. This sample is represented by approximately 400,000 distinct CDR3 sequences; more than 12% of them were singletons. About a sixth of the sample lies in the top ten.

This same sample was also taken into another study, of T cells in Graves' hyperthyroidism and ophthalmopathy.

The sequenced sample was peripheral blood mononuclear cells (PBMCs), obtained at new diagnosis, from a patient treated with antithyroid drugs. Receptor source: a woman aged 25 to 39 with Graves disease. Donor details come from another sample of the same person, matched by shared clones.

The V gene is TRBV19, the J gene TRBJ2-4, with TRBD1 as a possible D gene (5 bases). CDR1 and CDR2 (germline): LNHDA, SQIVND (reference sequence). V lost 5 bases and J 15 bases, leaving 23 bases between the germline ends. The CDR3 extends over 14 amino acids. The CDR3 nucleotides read TGTGCCAGTAGTGACGCAGGGCCTGCGTTTTTTACGTACTTC. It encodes CASSDAGPAFFTYF. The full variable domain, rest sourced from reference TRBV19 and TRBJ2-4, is DGGITQSPKYLFRKEGQNVTLSCEQNLNHDAMYWYRQDPGQGLRLIYYSQIVNDFQKGDIAEGYSVSREKKESFPLTVTSAQKNPTAFYLCASSDAGPAFFTYFGAGTRLSVL.

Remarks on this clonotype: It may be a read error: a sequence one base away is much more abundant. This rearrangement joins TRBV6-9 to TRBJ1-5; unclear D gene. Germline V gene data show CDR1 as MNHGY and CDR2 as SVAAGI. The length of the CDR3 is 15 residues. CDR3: CAGSLGTYFNQPQHF. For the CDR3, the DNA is TGTGCCGGCAGTTTGGGCACCTACTTCAATCAGCCCCAGCATTTT.

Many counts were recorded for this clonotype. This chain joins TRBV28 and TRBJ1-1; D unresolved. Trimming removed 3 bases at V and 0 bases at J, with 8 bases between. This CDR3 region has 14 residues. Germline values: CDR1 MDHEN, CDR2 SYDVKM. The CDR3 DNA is TGTGCCAGCAGTTTTATGAGTTTGAACACTGAAGCTTTCTTT. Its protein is CASSFMSLNTEAFF.

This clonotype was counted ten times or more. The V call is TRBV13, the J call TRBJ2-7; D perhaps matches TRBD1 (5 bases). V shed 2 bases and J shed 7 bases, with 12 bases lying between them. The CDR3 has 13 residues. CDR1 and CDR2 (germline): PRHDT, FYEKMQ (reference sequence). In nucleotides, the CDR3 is TGTGCCAGCAGCTTATCGCTAGGGGTGGAGCAGTACTTC. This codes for CASSLSLGVEQYF.

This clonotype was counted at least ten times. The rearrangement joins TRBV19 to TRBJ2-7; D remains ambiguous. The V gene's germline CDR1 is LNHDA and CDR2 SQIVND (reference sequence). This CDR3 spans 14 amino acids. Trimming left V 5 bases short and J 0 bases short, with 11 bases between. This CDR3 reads CASSGDASSYEQYF. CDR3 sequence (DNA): TGTGCCAGTAGTGGCGACGCCTCCTCCTACGAGCAGTACTTC.

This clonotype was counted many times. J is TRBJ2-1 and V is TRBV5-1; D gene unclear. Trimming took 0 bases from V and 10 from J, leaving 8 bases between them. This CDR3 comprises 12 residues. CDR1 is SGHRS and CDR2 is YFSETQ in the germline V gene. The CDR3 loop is CASSLGEGEQFF. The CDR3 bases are TGCGCCAGCAGCTTGGGGGAAGGGGAGCAGTTCTTC.

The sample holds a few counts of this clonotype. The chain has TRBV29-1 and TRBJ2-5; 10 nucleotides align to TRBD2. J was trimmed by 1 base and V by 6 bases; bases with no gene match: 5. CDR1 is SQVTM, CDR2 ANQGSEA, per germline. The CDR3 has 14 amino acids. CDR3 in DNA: TGCAGCGTCCGACTAGCGGGCCTCCAAGAGACCCAGTACTTC. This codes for CSVRLAGLQETQYF.

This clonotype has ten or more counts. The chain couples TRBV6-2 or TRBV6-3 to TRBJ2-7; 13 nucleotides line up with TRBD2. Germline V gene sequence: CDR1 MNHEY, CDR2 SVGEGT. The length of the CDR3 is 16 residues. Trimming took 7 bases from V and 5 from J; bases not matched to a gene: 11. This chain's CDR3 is CASKPGLAGSGDEQYF. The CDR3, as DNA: TGTGCCAGCAAGCCGGGACTAGCGGGAAGTGGCGACGAGCAGTACTTC.

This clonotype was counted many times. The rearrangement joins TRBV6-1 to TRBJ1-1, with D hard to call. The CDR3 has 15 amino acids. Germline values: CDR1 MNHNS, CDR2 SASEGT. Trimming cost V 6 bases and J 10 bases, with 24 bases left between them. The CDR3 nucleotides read TGTGCCAGCAGCCATGTGGTCGCGGGGATGGAGGGAGCTTTCTTT. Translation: CASSHVVAGMEGAFF.

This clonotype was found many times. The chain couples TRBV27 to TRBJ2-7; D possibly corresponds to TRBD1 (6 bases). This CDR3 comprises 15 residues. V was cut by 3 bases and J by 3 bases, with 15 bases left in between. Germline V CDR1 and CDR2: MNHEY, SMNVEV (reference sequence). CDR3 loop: CASSFQGLRGYEQYF. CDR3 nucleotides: TGTGCCAGCAGTTTCCAGGGGCTAAGGGGCTACGAGCAGTACTTC.

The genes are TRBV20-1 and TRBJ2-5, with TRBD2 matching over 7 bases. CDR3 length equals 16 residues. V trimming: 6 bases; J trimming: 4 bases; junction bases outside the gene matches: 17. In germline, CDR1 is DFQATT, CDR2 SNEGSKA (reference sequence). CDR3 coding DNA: TGCAGTGCGCCGGCTGATTTAGCGGGCCCACGAGAGACCCAGTACTTC. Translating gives CSAPADLAGPRETQYF.

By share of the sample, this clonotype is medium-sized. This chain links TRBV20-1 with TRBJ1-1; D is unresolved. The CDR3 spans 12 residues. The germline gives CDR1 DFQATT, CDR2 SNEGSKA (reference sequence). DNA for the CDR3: TGCAGCCGCCCTCGGAGGCAGGATGAAGCTTTCTTT. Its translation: CSRPRRQDEAFF.

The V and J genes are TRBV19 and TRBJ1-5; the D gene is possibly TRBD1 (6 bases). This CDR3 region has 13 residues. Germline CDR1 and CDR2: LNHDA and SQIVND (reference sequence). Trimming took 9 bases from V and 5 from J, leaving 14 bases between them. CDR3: CASNDGTHQPQHF. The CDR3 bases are TGTGCCAGCAACGACGGGACACATCAGCCCCAGCATTTT.

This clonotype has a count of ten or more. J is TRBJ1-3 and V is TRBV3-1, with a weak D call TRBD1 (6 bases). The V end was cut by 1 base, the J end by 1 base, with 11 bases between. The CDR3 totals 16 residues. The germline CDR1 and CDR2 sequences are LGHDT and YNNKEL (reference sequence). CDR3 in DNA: TGTGCCAGCAGCCAAGCCGGAGGGACATCTGGAAACACCATATATTTT. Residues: CASSQAGGTSGNTIYF.

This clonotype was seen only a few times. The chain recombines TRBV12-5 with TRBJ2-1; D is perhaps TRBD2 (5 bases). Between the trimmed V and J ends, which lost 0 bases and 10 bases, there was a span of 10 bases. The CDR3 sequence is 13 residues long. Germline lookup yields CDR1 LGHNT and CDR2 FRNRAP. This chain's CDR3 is CASGLVHGIEQFF. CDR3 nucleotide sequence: TGTGCTAGTGGTTTGGTCCACGGGATCGAGCAGTTCTTC.

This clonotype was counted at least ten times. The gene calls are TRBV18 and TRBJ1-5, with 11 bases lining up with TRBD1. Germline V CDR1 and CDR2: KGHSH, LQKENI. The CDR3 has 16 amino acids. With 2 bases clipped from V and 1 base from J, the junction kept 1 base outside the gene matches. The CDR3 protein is CASSPGQGASNQPQHF. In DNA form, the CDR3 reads TGTGCCAGCTCACCAGGACAGGGGGCAAGCAATCAGCCCCAGCATTTT.

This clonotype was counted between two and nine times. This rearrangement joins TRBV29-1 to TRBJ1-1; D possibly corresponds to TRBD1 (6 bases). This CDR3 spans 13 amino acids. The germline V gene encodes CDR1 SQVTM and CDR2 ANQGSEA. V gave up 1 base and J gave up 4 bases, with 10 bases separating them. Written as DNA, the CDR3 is TGCAGCGTTGAAGGTCAGGGGAGCACTGAAGCTTTCTTT. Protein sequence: CSVEGQGSTEAFF.

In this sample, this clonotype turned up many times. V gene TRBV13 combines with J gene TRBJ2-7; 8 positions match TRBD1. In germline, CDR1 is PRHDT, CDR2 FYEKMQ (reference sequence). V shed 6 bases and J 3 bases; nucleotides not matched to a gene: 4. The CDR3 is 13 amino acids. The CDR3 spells CASSFTGGYEQYF. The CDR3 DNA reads TGTGCCAGCAGTTTTACAGGGGGCTACGAGCAGTACTTC.

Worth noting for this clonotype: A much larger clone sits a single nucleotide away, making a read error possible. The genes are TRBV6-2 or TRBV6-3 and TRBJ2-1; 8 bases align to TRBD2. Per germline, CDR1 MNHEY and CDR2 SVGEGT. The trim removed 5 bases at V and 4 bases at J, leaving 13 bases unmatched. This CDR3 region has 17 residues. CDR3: CASSEQLVLAAYNEQFF. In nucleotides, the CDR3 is TGTGCCAGCAGTGAGCAACTGGTACTAGCGGCTTACAATGAGCAGTTCTTC.

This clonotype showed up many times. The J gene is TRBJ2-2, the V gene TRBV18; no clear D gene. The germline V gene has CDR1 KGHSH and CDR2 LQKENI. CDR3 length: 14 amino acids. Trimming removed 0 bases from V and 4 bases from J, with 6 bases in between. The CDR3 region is CASSPPTATGELFF. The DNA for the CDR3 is TGTGCCAGCTCACCACCAACGGCCACCGGGGAGCTGTTTTTT.

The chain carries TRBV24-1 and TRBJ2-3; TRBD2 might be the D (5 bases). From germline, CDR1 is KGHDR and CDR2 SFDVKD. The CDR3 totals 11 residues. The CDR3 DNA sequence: TGTGCGACCGGGGTGTCAGATACGCAGTATTTT. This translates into CATGVSDTQYF.

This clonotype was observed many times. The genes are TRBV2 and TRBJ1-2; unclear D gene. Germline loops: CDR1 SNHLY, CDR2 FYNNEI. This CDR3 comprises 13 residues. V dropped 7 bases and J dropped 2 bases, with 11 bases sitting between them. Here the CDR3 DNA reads TGTGCCAGCACCCGGACGGTAAACTATGGCTACACCTTC. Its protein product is CASTRTVNYGYTF.

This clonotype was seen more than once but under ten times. CDR3 sequence reads: CSAPNHGGVYEQYF. CDR3 DNA sequence: TGCAGTGCCCCAAACCACGGCGGGGTCTACGAGCAGTACTTC. This chain uses TRBV20-1 with TRBJ2-7, with D possibly matching TRBD2 (6 bases). Looked up from germline, CDR1 is DFQATT and CDR2 is SNEGSKA (reference sequence). V was cut by 6 bases and J by 3 bases, with 18 bases left in between. The CDR3 sequence is 14 residues long.

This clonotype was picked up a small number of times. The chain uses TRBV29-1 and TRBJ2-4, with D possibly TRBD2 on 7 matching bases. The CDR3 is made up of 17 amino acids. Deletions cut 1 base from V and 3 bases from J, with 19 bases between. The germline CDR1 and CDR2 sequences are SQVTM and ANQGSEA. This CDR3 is CSVEVPGGREDKNIQYF. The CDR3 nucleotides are TGCAGCGTTGAAGTCCCCGGGGGGCGTGAAGACAAAAACATTCAGTACTTC.

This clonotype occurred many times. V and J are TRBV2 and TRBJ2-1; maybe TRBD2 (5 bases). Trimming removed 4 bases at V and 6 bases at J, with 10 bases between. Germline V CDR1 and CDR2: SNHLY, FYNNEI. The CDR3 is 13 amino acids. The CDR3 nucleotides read TGTGCCAGCAGTGGTGAGGGATTCAATGAGCAGTTCTTC. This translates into CASSGEGFNEQFF.

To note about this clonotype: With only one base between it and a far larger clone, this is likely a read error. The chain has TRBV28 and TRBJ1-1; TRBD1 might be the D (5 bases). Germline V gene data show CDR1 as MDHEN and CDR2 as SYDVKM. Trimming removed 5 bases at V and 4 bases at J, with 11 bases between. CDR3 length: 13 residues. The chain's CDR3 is CASSPRGSTEAFF. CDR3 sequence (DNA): TGTGCCAGCAGTCCCCGGGGCAGCACTGAAGCTTTCTTT.